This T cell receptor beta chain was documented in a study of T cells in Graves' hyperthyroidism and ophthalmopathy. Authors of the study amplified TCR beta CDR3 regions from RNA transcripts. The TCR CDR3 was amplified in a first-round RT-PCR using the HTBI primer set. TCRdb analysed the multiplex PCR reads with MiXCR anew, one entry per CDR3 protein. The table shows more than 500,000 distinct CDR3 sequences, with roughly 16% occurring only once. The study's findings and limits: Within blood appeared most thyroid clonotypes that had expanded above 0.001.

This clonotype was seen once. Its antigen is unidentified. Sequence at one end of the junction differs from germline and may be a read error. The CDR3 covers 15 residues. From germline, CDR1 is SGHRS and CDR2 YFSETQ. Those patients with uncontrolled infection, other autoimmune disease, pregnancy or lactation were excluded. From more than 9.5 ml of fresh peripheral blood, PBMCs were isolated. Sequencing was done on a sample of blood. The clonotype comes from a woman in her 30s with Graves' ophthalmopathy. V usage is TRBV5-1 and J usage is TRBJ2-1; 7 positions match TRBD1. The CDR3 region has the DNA TGCGCCAGCAGCTTTATACAGGGGTCGGGCAATGAGCAGCTCTTC. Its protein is CASSFIQGSGNEQLF.